Reported below is one T cell receptor (beta chain). Its antigen remains unidentified. PCR employed 60 Vbeta and 13 Jbeta primers. Data came from immunoSEQ multiplex PCR; TCRdb stores just in-frame clones and leaves some out. The sample yields about 73,000 clones, roughly two thirds seen once. The CDR3 has 15 residues. CDR1 is SGHRS, CDR2 YFSETQ, per germline. V was clipped by 6 bases and J by 0 bases, with 13 bases between them. These data come from a study of cytomegalovirus exposure and HLA in healthy donors. Broader study findings: The authors enumerated over 150 TCR beta chains as linked to cytomegalovirus.

The clonotype was recovered from a woman in her 50s in good health and CMV-seropositive. The chain uses TRBV5-1 and TRBJ1-3; no definite D call. Sequencing input: PBMCs. The CDR3 loop reads CASTLEGFSGNTIYF. The CDR3, as DNA: TGCGCCAGCACCCTTGAGGGTTTCTCTGGAAACACCATATATTTT.